Below, 23 T cell receptor beta chains from the same sample are listed, as sequenced in a study of early T cells in non-severe SARS-CoV-2 infection. Each CDR3 protein is one row after TCRdb ran MiXCR on the 5' RACE reads. The sample has approximately 48,000 distinct CDR3 sequences; approximately 8.5% are singletons. Material for sequencing was whole blood. These TCRs come from an adult who was a healthcare worker with PCR-confirmed SARS-CoV-2 infection or an uninfected control (not recorded which).

In this sample, this clonotype turned up many times. The chain is built from TRBV28 and TRBJ1-2, with D perhaps TRBD1 (5 bases). Germline assignment: CDR1 MDHEN and CDR2 SYDVKM. The CDR3 totals 13 residues. Trimming pared 5 bases from V and 4 bases from J, leaving 11 bases between. CDR3 region: CASSHRQIYGYTF. CDR3 in DNA: TGTGCCAGCAGTCATCGACAGATCTATGGCTACACCTTC.

The sample holds many counts of this clonotype. The chain recombines TRBV7-2 with TRBJ2-5; the match to TRBD1 covers 7 bases. The junction had 7 bases not matched to a gene; V was cut back by 5 bases and J by 4 bases. CDR3 length: 14 amino acids. Germline loops: CDR1 SGHTA, CDR2 FQGNSA. CDR3 protein: CASSRQGSRETQYF. DNA of the CDR3: TGTGCCAGCAGCCGACAGGGTTCTAGAGAGACCCAGTACTTC. Full variable domain (rest looked up from reference TRBV7-2 and TRBJ2-5): GAGVSQSPSNKVTEKGKDVELRCDPISGHTALYWYRQSLGQGLEFLIYFQGNSAPDKSGLPSDRFSAERTGGSVSTLTIQRTQQEDSAVYLCASSRQGSRETQYFGPGTRLLVL.

This clonotype showed up many times. The gene calls are TRBV3-1 and TRBJ2-7; 9 positions match TRBD1. With V trimmed by 4 bases and J by 4 bases, 11 bases remained unmatched. The CDR3 length is 16 residues. Germline values: CDR1 LGHDT, CDR2 YNNKEL (reference sequence). The CDR3 coding sequence is TGTGCCAGCAGCCCAGGAAGCTGGGACAGGGCGTACGAGCAGTACTTC. Protein sequence: CASSPGSWDRAYEQYF.

This clonotype has just a few counts. In DNA, the CDR3 is TGTGCCAGCAGTCTACAGAGCGGCACCGGGGAGCTGTTTTTT. Protein sequence: CASSLQSGTGELFF. V usage is TRBV27 and J usage is TRBJ2-2; weak D call: TRBD2 (5 bases). This CDR3 region has 14 residues. From germline, CDR1 is MNHEY and CDR2 SMNVEV (reference sequence). Trimming removed 5 bases at V and 4 bases at J, with 11 bases between.

The chain uses TRBV10-3 and TRBJ2-3; 10 bases map to TRBD1. CDR1 and CDR2 (germline): ENHRY, SYGVKD. The CDR3 covers 15 residues. Trimming at V came to 10 bases and at J to 2 bases, leaving 9 bases not matched to a gene. The CDR3, as DNA: TGTGCCACCAGAACCGGGACAGGGGCCACAGATACGCAGTATTTT. Protein product: CATRTGTGATDTQYF.

This clonotype was seen ten or more times. The chain employs TRBV30 and TRBJ1-4, with D perhaps matching TRBD1 (5 bases). The ends were cut back, 4 bases at V and 0 bases at J, with 12 bases in the middle. The germline gives CDR1 GTSNPN, CDR2 SVGIG (reference sequence). The CDR3 is made up of 15 amino acids. CDR3 amino acids: CAWTDQGATNEKLFF. The DNA for the CDR3 is TGTGCCTGGACCGATCAGGGTGCAACTAATGAAAAACTGTTTTTT.

This clonotype was detected many times. J is TRBJ1-1 and V is TRBV5-1; tentative D call: TRBD1 (6 bases). V was shortened by 1 base and J by 3 bases, with 13 bases between the two germline ends. This CDR3 comprises 15 residues. In germline, CDR1 is SGHRS, CDR2 YFSETQ. CDR3 in DNA: TGCGCCAGCAGCTTGTTGGGGGGCAGGGACACTGAAGCTTTCTTT. Amino acid sequence: CASSLLGGRDTEAFF. The full variable domain, with the rest looked up from reference TRBV5-1 and TRBJ1-1, is KAGVTQTPRYLIKTRGQQVTLSCSPISGHRSVSWYQQTPGQGLQFLFEYFSETQRNKGNFPGRFSGRQFSNSRSEMNVSTLELGDSALYLCASSLLGGRDTEAFFGQGTRLTVV.

The chain uses TRBV6-2 or TRBV6-3 and TRBJ1-2; TRBD1 matches at 8 bases. The CDR3 runs 15 residues. The trim removed 6 bases at V and 4 bases at J, leaving 10 bases unmatched. CDR1 and CDR2 from the germline V gene are MNHEY and SVGEGT. The CDR3 sequence is CASSPTPGGGYGYTF. CDR3 coding DNA: TGTGCCAGCAGCCCAACCCCAGGGGGCGGCTATGGCTACACCTTC.

This chain uses TRBV7-3 with TRBJ1-1; 7 bases agree with TRBD1. From germline, CDR1 is SGHTA and CDR2 FQGTGA. The length of the CDR3 is 14 residues. With V trimmed by 1 base and J by 4 bases, 3 bases remained unmatched. DNA of the CDR3: TGTGCCAGCAGCTTAAAGTCAGGGGGCACTGAAGCTTTCTTT. This sequence encodes CASSLKSGGTEAFF.

The chain employs TRBV6-1 and TRBJ2-7, with D possibly TRBD2 on 5 matching bases. V dropped 3 bases and J dropped 6 bases, with 18 bases sitting between them. The CDR3 is 15 amino acids. Germline CDR1 MNHNS, CDR2 SASEGT. DNA of the CDR3: TGTGCCAGCAGTGACGCCCCGGGGAATCCGGCCGAGCAGTACTTC. Protein: CASSDAPGNPAEQYF.

The chain links TRBV20-1 to TRBJ2-3; 12 bases line up with TRBD2. After removal of 3 bases from V and 2 bases from J, the junction contained 6 bases not matched to a gene. The CDR3 totals 16 residues. Germline V gene sequence: CDR1 DFQATT, CDR2 SNEGSKA (reference sequence). DNA for the CDR3: TGCAGTGCTAGGCCTAGCGGGAGGGCCATCACAGATACGCAGTATTTT. It specifies CSARPSGRAITDTQYF.

This clonotype appeared a single time. V usage is TRBV6-5 and J usage is TRBJ2-2; D not resolved. Looked up from germline, CDR1 is MNHEY and CDR2 is SVGAGI. With 3 bases removed from V and 9 bases from J, the gap between germline ends came to 5 bases. CDR3 size: 11 residues. The CDR3 spells CASSYGRELFF. In DNA form, the CDR3 reads TGTGCCAGCAGTTATGGAAGGGAGCTGTTTTTT.

V is TRBV5-1 and J is TRBJ1-6; D gene unclear. Germline loops: CDR1 SGHRS, CDR2 YFSETQ. The germline V and J ends were trimmed by 4 bases and 12 bases, with 20 bases remaining between them. This CDR3 is built from 15 residues. DNA for the CDR3: TGCGCCAGCAGCGCGGGAGCATCTCGGACCTTACCCCTCCACTTT. Protein product: CASSAGASRTLPLHF.

This clonotype was detected ten times or more. The CDR3 DNA is TGCAGCTGCCTAGCGGGGGATCCCTACGAGCAGTACTTC. Residues: CSCLAGDPYEQYF. The chain combines TRBV29-1 with TRBJ2-7; 10 nucleotides align to TRBD2. Losses at the gene ends were 8 bases for V and 2 bases for J; bases not matched to a gene: 6. Germline values: CDR1 SQVTM, CDR2 ANQGSEA. The CDR3 runs 13 residues.

This clonotype appeared a few times. V gene TRBV28 combines with J gene TRBJ2-7, with 11 positions matching TRBD2. V gave up 4 bases and J gave up 2 bases; unmatched junction bases: 7. The CDR3 sequence is 16 residues long. CDR1 and CDR2 from the germline V gene are MDHEN and SYDVKM. DNA of the CDR3: TGTGCCAGCAGTTCCTTGGGACTAGCGGATCCCTACGAGCAGTACTTC. Its protein is CASSSLGLADPYEQYF.

This rearrangement joins TRBV7-2 to TRBJ2-6; perhaps TRBD1 as D (6 bases). The CDR3 is 16 residues long. Germline assignment: CDR1 SGHTA and CDR2 FQGNSA. Trimming removed 3 bases at V and 4 bases at J, with 13 bases between. The CDR3 protein is CASSLDSMRGANVLTF. The CDR3 DNA reads as TGTGCCAGCAGCTTGGACAGTATGAGGGGGGCCAACGTCCTGACTTTC.

This chain links TRBV5-1 with TRBJ1-1; D not certain. V was pared by 1 base and J by 0 bases, with 13 bases between. The CDR3 runs to 16 residues. The germline V gene has CDR1 SGHRS and CDR2 YFSETQ. The chain's CDR3 is CASSLIAGRLNTEAFF. In DNA form, the CDR3 reads TGCGCCAGCAGCTTGATAGCCGGCAGATTGAACACTGAAGCTTTCTTT.

This clonotype was found a few times. The rearrangement joins TRBV7-9 to TRBJ2-7; TRBD1 might be the D (6 bases). V was clipped by 2 bases and J by 0 bases, with 11 bases between them. Germline V CDR1 and CDR2: SEHNR, FQNEAQ (reference sequence). The CDR3 is 15 residues long. CDR3 in DNA: TGTGCCAGCAGCTTACAAACAGGGAGCTCCTACGAGCAGTACTTC. It yields the protein CASSLQTGSSYEQYF. Full variable domain (missing parts from reference TRBV7-9 and TRBJ2-7): DTGVSQNPRHKITKRGQNVTFRCDPISEHNRLYWYRQTLGQGPEFLTYFQNEAQLEKSRLLSDRFSAERPKGSFSTLEIQRTEQGDSAMYLCASSLQTGSSYEQYFGPGTRLTVT.

This clonotype was recorded a few times. This chain connects TRBV7-3 to TRBJ2-4; possibly TRBD1 or TRBD2 for D (5 bases each). The CDR3 has 13 residues. Trimming removed 6 bases at V and 7 bases at J, with 13 bases between. Germline lookup yields CDR1 SGHTA and CDR2 FQGTGA. CDR3 in DNA: TGTGCCAGCAGTCTGGTTGGGGGTAACATTCAGTACTTC. Its translation: CASSLVGGNIQYF.

This clonotype has just a few counts. The V call is TRBV29-1, the J call TRBJ2-2; D gene unclear. The CDR3 totals 10 residues. V lost 7 bases, J lost 8 bases, and 8 bases lay in between. Germline V CDR1 and CDR2: SQVTM, ANQGSEA. The CDR3 DNA sequence: TGCAGCGCCTGGTCTGGGGAGCTGTTTTTT. It specifies CSAWSGELFF.

This clonotype was seen only a few times. This chain uses TRBV9 with TRBJ2-3, with D perhaps matching TRBD1 or TRBD2 (5 bases each). The CDR3 extends over 14 amino acids. Per the germline V gene, CDR1 is SGDLS and CDR2 is YYNGEE. V lost 7 bases to trimming and J lost 3 bases, with 15 bases between them. CDR3 protein: CASARDPGTDTQYF. The CDR3 nucleotides are TGTGCCAGCGCCCGGGACCCTGGGACAGATACGCAGTATTTT.

This clonotype was seen repeatedly, ten times or more. This chain joins TRBV6-5 and TRBJ2-7; the D is unclear. The germline V and J ends were trimmed by 6 bases and 2 bases, with 20 bases remaining between them. CDR3 length equals 16 residues. Germline lookup yields CDR1 MNHEY and CDR2 SVGAGI. The CDR3 reads CASSARPERKTYEQYF. The CDR3, as DNA: TGTGCCAGCAGCGCCAGGCCTGAACGGAAGACCTACGAGCAGTACTTC.

This clonotype is termed medium-sized. The rearrangement uses TRBV29-1 and TRBJ1-5; D is possibly TRBD1 (5 bases). This CDR3 is built from 12 residues. Deletions cut 7 bases from V and 5 bases from J, with 12 bases between. Germline CDR1 reads SQVTM; CDR2 reads ANQGSEA. The CDR3 nucleotides read TGCAGCGCCGGGGCCAGGGATCAGCCCCAGCATTTT. Protein product: CSAGARDQPQHF.